These T cell receptor beta chains were read from a single sample in a study of Graves' ophthalmopathy and Graves' hyperthyroidism. TCRdb called the multiplex PCR reads again in MiXCR, with one record for every CDR3 protein. Of a few hundred thousand distinct CDR3 sequences in the sample, 15% to 20% were seen once. Sequencing was done on a sample of peripheral blood. The receptors stem from an adult man with Graves' ophthalmopathy. Each CDR3 is given with its conserved first and last residue. The order of the fields is D gene, V gene, J gene, CDR3 length, clone size, CDR3 protein, CDR3 DNA. D genes are given only for firm matches. Size values are once, few and many counts, or a class for expanded clones, and some rows have none.

-	TRBV12-3/TRBV12-4	TRBJ2-2	15	many	CASSLGLTNTGELFF	TGTGCCAGCAGTTTAGGGCTGACGAACACCGGGGAGCTGTTTTTT
-	TRBV11-2	TRBJ2-5	14	many	CASSLIGQQETQYF	TGTGCCAGCAGCTTAATAGGGCAACAAGAGACCCAGTACTTC
TRBD1	TRBV6-1	TRBJ1-2	14	many	CASSDLGGQEGYTF	TGTGCCAGCAGTGACTTGGGGGGACAGGAAGGCTACACCTTC
-	TRBV28	TRBJ2-7	14	many	CASSLWDTKGEQYF	TGTGCCAGCAGTTTATGGGACACCAAGGGGGAGCAGTACTTC
-	TRBV13	TRBJ2-2	16	-	CASSLSWGQGAGELFF	TGTGCCAGCAGCTTAAGTTGGGGCCAGGGAGCGGGGGAGCTGTTTTTT
-	TRBV6-5	TRBJ2-3	14	many	CASSYSGTTDTQYF	TGTGCCAGCAGTTACTCGGGCACCACAGATACGCAGTATTTT
-	TRBV6-2/TRBV6-3	TRBJ2-5	10	many	CASEQETQYF	TGTGCCAGCGAACAAGAGACCCAGTACTTC
TRBD1	TRBV12-3/TRBV12-4	TRBJ1-6	15	many	CASSPPGQGGSPLHF	TGTGCCAGCAGTCCTCCGGGACAGGGAGGTTCACCCCTCCACTTT
-	TRBV15	TRBJ1-1	14	many	CATTLDTRNTEAFF	TGTGCCACCACCTTGGATACTCGGAACACTGAAGCTTTCTTT
-	TRBV27	TRBJ2-5	13	many	CASRAAPGETQYF	TGTGCCAGCAGGGCGGCTCCAGGAGAGACCCAGTACTTC
-	TRBV25-1	TRBJ1-1	13	many	CASSAGGNTEAFF	TGTGCCAGCAGTGCCGGGGGGAACACTGAAGCTTTCTTT
TRBD1	TRBV5-5	TRBJ1-1	12	many	CASSMAGGEAFF	TGTGCCAGCAGTATGGCAGGGGGTGAAGCTTTCTTT
-	TRBV4-3	TRBJ2-7	16	-	CASSQDLDKVFYEQYF	TGCGCCAGCAGCCAGGACCTCGATAAGGTCTTTTACGAGCAGTACTTC
-	TRBV20-1	TRBJ1-1	15	many	CSAPPYRELNTEAFF	TGCAGTGCCCCCCCGTACAGGGAGCTGAACACTGAAGCTTTCTTT
-	TRBV9	TRBJ1-1	18	many	CASSPYRADPYMNTEAFF	TGTGCCAGCAGCCCTTACAGGGCAGATCCTTACATGAACACTGAAGCTTTCTTT
-	TRBV6-1	TRBJ2-7	13	many	CASSEESSYEQYF	TGTGCCAGCAGTGAAGAGAGCTCCTACGAGCAGTACTTC
-	TRBV12-3/TRBV12-4	TRBJ2-4	14	many	CASSVNLAKNIQYF	TGTGCCAGCAGCGTAAATCTAGCCAAAAACATTCAGTACTTC
-	TRBV18	TRBJ1-2	13	many	CASSPRADYGYTF	TGTGCCAGCTCACCACGCGCGGACTATGGCTACACCTTC
-	TRBV4-2	TRBJ2-7	15	many	CASSLRDGGLNEQYF	TGTGCCAGCAGCCTTAGGGACGGTGGGTTGAACGAGCAGTACTTC
-	TRBV20-1	TRBJ1-2	13	many	CSASYRAQPGYTF	TGCAGTGCTAGCTACAGGGCCCAGCCCGGCTACACCTTC
-	TRBV28	TRBJ1-1	12	many	CASSLGSTEAFF	TGTGCCAGCAGTTTAGGGAGCACTGAAGCTTTCTTT
TRBD1	TRBV6-2/TRBV6-3	TRBJ2-2	14	many	CASRGQGATGELFF	TGTGCCAGCAGAGGACAGGGGGCGACCGGGGAGCTGTTTTTT
-	TRBV6-1	TRBJ1-6	15	many	CARPEKTTDNSPLHF	TGTGCCAGACCCGAAAAGACGACAGATAATTCACCCCTCCACTTT
-	TRBV7-2	TRBJ1-3	15	many	CASSFQGGSGNTIYF	TGTGCCAGCAGCTTTCAGGGTGGCTCTGGAAACACCATATATTTT
TRBD1	TRBV20-1	TRBJ2-7	15	many	CSARDRYDRGREQYF	TGCAGTGCTAGAGACCGCTACGACAGGGGGCGGGAGCAGTACTTC
-	TRBV5-1	TRBJ2-5	15	many	CASSLVVGSQETQYF	TGCGCCAGCAGCTTGGTGGTAGGGAGCCAAGAGACCCAGTACTTC
TRBD2	TRBV5-1	TRBJ2-5	14	-	CANSGGLLKETQYF	TGCGCCAACAGCGGGGGACTATTAAAGGAGACCCAGTACTTC
TRBD1	TRBV27	TRBJ2-7	15	many	CASTLLGTGDGEQYF	TGTGCCAGCACCTTGCTTGGGACAGGGGATGGCGAGCAGTACTTC
TRBD1	TRBV7-7	TRBJ1-2	17	many	CASSFQGAQGWNYGYTF	TGTGCTAGCAGCTTCCAGGGGGCTCAGGGTTGGAACTATGGCTACACCTTC
-	TRBV28	TRBJ1-1	12	many	CASTTPRVEAFF	TGTGCCAGCACCACCCCGAGGGTTGAAGCTTTCTTT
TRBD1	TRBV11-2	TRBJ2-2	15	many	CASSTDRGGTGELFF	TGTGCCAGCAGCACCGACAGGGGAGGCACCGGGGAGCTGTTTTTT
TRBD2	TRBV7-9	TRBJ2-7	14	-	CASSLGGPGGEQYF	TGTGCCAGCAGCTTAGGTGGTCCGGGGGGTGAGCAGTACTTC
TRBD1	TRBV20-1	TRBJ1-1	13	many	CSANRGRLTEAFF	TGCAGTGCTAACAGGGGGCGGTTGACTGAAGCTTTCTTT
TRBD1	TRBV6-5	TRBJ1-5	12	many	CASRQGIQPQHF	TGTGCCAGCAGACAGGGGATTCAGCCCCAGCATTTT
TRBD2	TRBV25-1	TRBJ2-7	15	many	CASSEGSGRSDEQYF	TGTGCCAGCAGTGAAGGGAGCGGGAGGTCGGACGAGCAGTACTTC
TRBD1	TRBV27	TRBJ1-5	17	many	CASSLSGGQGENQPQHF	TGTGCCAGCAGTTTATCTGGCGGACAGGGGGAAAATCAGCCCCAGCATTTT
TRBD2	TRBV7-2	TRBJ2-7	14	many	CASRRSGGAYEQYF	TGTGCCAGCAGACGAAGCGGGGGGGCGTACGAGCAGTACTTC
-	TRBV27	TRBJ2-2	12	many	CASSLRGGELFF	TGTGCCAGCAGTCTCCGTGGCGGGGAGCTGTTTTTT
TRBD2	TRBV7-8	TRBJ2-2	16	many	CASSFGEGSNTGELFF	TGTGCCAGCAGCTTTGGGGAGGGGTCGAACACCGGGGAGCTGTTTTTT
TRBD1	TRBV5-1	TRBJ1-5	13	many	CASSLTGDQPQHF	TGCGCCAGCAGCTTGACAGGGGATCAGCCCCAGCATTTT
TRBD2	TRBV20-1	TRBJ2-7	17	many	CSARDRVPRGLVFEQYF	TGCAGTGCTAGAGATCGTGTCCCCCGGGGACTAGTTTTCGAGCAGTACTTC